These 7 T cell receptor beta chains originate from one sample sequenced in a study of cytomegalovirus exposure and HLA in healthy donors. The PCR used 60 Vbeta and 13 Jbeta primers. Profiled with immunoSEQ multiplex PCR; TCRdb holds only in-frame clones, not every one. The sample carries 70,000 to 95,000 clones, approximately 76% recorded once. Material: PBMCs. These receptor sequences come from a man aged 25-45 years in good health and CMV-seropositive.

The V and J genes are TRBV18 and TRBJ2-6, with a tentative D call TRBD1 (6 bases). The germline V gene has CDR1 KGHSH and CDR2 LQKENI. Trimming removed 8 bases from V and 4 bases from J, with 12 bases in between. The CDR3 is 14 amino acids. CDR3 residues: CASSRGSGANVLTF. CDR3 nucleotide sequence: TGTGCCAGCAGTAGGGGGTCAGGGGCCAACGTCCTGACTTTC.

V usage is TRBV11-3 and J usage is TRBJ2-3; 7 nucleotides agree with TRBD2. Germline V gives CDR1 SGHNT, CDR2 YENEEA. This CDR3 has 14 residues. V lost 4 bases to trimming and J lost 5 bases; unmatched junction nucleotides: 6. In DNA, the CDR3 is TGTGCCAGCAGCTGGGGGGGTAGCCAAGATACGCAGTATTTT. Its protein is CASSWGGSQDTQYF.

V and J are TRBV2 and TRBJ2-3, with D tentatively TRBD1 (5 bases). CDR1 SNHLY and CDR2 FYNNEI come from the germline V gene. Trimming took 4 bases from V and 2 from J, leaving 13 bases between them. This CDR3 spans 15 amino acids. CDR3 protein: CASSGRGGVTDTQYF. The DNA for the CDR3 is TGTGCCAGCAGTGGTAGGGGCGGCGTCACAGATACGCAGTATTTT.

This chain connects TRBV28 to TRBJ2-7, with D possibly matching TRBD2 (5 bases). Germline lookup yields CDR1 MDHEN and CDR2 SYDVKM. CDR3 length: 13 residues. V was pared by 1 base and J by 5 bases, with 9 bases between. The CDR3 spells CASSLFSGNEQYF. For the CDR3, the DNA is TGTGCCAGCAGTTTATTTTCGGGGAACGAGCAGTACTTC. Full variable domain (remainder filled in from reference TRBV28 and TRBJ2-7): DVKVTQSSRYLVKRTGEKVFLECVQDMDHENMFWYRQDPGLGLRLIYFSYDVKMKEKGDIPEGYSVSREKKERFSLILESASTNQTSMYLCASSLFSGNEQYFGPGTRLTVT.

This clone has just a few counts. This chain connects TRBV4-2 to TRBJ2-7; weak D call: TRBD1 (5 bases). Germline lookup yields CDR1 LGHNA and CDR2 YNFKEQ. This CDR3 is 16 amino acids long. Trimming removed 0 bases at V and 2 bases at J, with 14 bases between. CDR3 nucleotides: TGTGCCAGCAGCCAAGAAAGGGGTCCCTGGGCCTACGAGCAGTACTTC. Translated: CASSQERGPWAYEQYF.

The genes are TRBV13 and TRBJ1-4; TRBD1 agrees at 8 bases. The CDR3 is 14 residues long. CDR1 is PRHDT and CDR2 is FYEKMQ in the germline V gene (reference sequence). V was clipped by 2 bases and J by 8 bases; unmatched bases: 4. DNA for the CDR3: TGTGCCAGCAGCTTACCAGGGGGCGGGGAAAAACTGTTTTTT. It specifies CASSLPGGGEKLFF.

The CDR3 loop reads CASSVPNGEQYF. CDR3 in DNA: TGTGCCAGCAGCGTACCCAACGGGGAGCAGTACTTC. The rearrangement links TRBV9 to TRBJ2-7; D not certain. Germline lookup yields CDR1 SGDLS and CDR2 YYNGEE. The CDR3 consists of 12 residues. The V and J ends lost 1 base and 7 bases respectively, with 9 bases between them.